This TCR beta chain was sequenced in a study of blood T cell repertoires in COVID-19. On the study more broadly: Specimens from acute and convalescent COVID-19 originated in the United States, Italy and Spain. From T cells, B-cell-depleted T cells, or PBMCs came the material, which was cDNA or gDNA.

Per the original data handling: By means of reference gene primer amplification, nucleated cell counts were estimated. Measured with immunoSEQ multiplex PCR; TCRdb has only the in-frame clones, and not every one. V and J calls and clone size are as listed in that table; D and trimming were resolved from the DNA. The table shows about 320,000 clones, with around 90% occurring only once. Trimming took off 5 bases at V and 9 bases at J, with 17 bases between the two ends. Per germline, CDR1 SEHNR and CDR2 FQNEAQ (reference sequence). The CDR3 totals 15 residues. Two consecutive negative NP/OP PCR tests, clearance, or resolved symptoms defined Cohort 3 recovery.

The sequence derives from a man aged 55 to 70 who had recovered from COVID-19. The rearrangement links TRBV7-9 to TRBJ1-6; D is possibly TRBD1 (5 bases). The sequenced sample consisted of PBMCs or T cells enriched from blood (not recorded which). The DNA of the CDR3 is TGTGCCAGCAGCCCCTCGACAGTGACAATTTCACCCCTCCACTTT. Its translation: CASSPSTVTISPLHF.